Following are 21 T cell receptor beta chains from one sample sequenced in a study of siplizumab effects on memory and regulatory T cells. The protocol was immunoSEQ multiplex PCR, while the TCRdb copy is restricted to in-frame clones and leaves out a portion. This sample has approximately 120,000 clones, with under 95% found just once. Sequencing was done on a sample of Tregs sorted from blood. These receptors all stem from a human donor in good health.

The gene calls are TRBV5-3 and TRBJ2-1, with unresolved D. TRBV5-3 is filed as an ORF, its function uncertain. Trimming shortened V by 0 bases and J by 7 bases, and 11 bases separated the two germline ends. This CDR3 is built from 14 residues. The CDR3: CARSLVQVQNEQFF. CDR3 sequence (DNA): TGTGCCAGAAGCTTGGTGCAGGTCCAGAATGAGCAGTTCTTC.

This clone is medium-sized. The chain recombines TRBV6-1 with TRBJ1-1; D gene ambiguous. The CDR3 is 14 residues long. Looked up from germline, CDR1 is MNHNS and CDR2 is SASEGT. Trimming removed 3 bases at V and 5 bases at J, with 13 bases between. CDR3 residues: CASSEGAGWTEAFF. CDR3 bases: TGTGCCAGCAGTGAGGGTGCGGGGTGGACTGAAGCTTTCTTT.

V and J are TRBV6-5 and TRBJ1-1; weak D call: TRBD1 (6 bases). CDR3 length equals 14 residues. Trimming left V 8 bases short and J 1 base short, with 14 bases between. Germline CDR1 reads MNHEY; CDR2 reads SVGAGI. This CDR3 reads CASQAPTGNTEAFF. Written as DNA, the CDR3 is TGTGCCAGCCAAGCACCGACAGGGAACACTGAAGCTTTCTTT.

The J gene is TRBJ1-2, the V gene TRBV4-2, with D hard to call. Deletions cut 0 bases from V and 1 base from J, with 21 bases between. This CDR3 region has 19 residues. Germline assignment: CDR1 LGHNA and CDR2 YNFKEQ. The CDR3 sequence: CASSQEERVSAANNYGYTF. CDR3 bases: TGTGCCAGCAGCCAAGAGGAGAGGGTCTCGGCCGCAAATAACTATGGCTACACCTTC.

J is TRBJ2-5 and V is TRBV20-1, with D unresolved. The germline CDR1 and CDR2 sequences are DFQATT and SNEGSKA (reference sequence). The CDR3 spans 10 residues. V lost 6 bases, J lost 4 bases, and 6 bases lay in between. In nucleotides, the CDR3 is TGCAGTGCCAGGACAGAGACCCAGTACTTC. Protein product: CSARTETQYF.

This rearrangement joins TRBV6-1 to TRBJ2-7; no firm D call. V was clipped by 1 base and J by 8 bases, with 3 bases between them. The CDR3 length is 10 residues. Germline assignment: CDR1 MNHNS and CDR2 SASEGT. The CDR3 loop is CASSEGKQYF. The CDR3 bases are TGTGCCAGCAGTGAAGGCAAGCAGTACTTC.

This chain joins TRBV2 and TRBJ2-2, with 7 bases that match TRBD1. Germline lookup yields CDR1 SNHLY and CDR2 FYNNEI. With V trimmed by 6 bases and J by 4 bases, 5 bases remained unmatched. CDR3 length: 14 amino acids. In nucleotides, the CDR3 is TGTGCCAGCAGGGGGGACAGCTTCACCGGGGAGCTGTTTTTT. It encodes CASRGDSFTGELFF. The whole variable domain, remainder taken from reference TRBV2 and TRBJ2-2, is EPEVTQTPSHQVTQMGQEVILRCVPISNHLYFYWYRQILGQKVEFLVSFYNNEISEKSEIFDDQFSVERPDGSNFTLKIRSTKLEDSAMYFCASRGDSFTGELFFGEGSRLTVL.

The chain carries TRBV2 and TRBJ2-7; 8 bases align to TRBD1. V was clipped by 8 bases and J by 1 base; unmatched bases: 7. The CDR3 contains 14 residues. CDR1 and CDR2 (germline): SNHLY, FYNNEI. Here the CDR3 reads CASSRQGSSYEQYF. DNA for the CDR3: TGTGCCAGCTCTAGACAGGGGAGTTCCTACGAGCAGTACTTC.

V usage is TRBV19 and J usage is TRBJ1-1; perhaps TRBD1 as D (5 bases). This CDR3 is built from 16 residues. The germline V and J ends were trimmed by 4 bases and 3 bases, with 18 bases remaining between them. Germline V gives CDR1 LNHDA, CDR2 SQIVND (reference sequence). CDR3 region: CASSRVYQGSDTEAFF. The CDR3 DNA reads as TGTGCCAGTAGTAGAGTATATCAGGGATCGGACACTGAAGCTTTCTTT.

The V gene is TRBV5-1, the J gene TRBJ2-7, with D unclear. From germline, CDR1 is SGHRS and CDR2 YFSETQ. CDR3 length: 14 amino acids. V lost 0 bases and J lost 3, with 10 bases in between. The DNA of the CDR3 is TGCGCCAGCAGCTTGGGTGCACAGAACTACGAGCAGTACTTC. This codes for CASSLGAQNYEQYF.

CDR3 sequence reads: CASMGLAGEETQYF. The CDR3 DNA is TGTGCCAGTATGGGACTAGCGGGGGAAGAGACCCAGTACTTC. The rearrangement uses TRBV27 and TRBJ2-5, with TRBD2 identical over 14 bases. J was trimmed by 3 bases and V by 9 bases; bases with no gene match: 3. Germline CDR1 and CDR2: MNHEY and SMNVEV (reference sequence). The CDR3 runs to 14 residues.

The gene calls are TRBV6-5 and TRBJ2-1; D is ambiguous. This CDR3 spans 11 amino acids. Germline loops: CDR1 MNHEY, CDR2 SVGAGI. V gave up 5 bases and J gave up 6 bases, with 5 bases separating them. The CDR3 loop reads CASSGRNEQFF. The CDR3 nucleotides read TGTGCCAGCAGTGGACGCAATGAGCAGTTCTTC.

The chain carries TRBV7-2 and TRBJ1-2; the D gene is possibly TRBD1 (5 bases). Germline V gene sequence: CDR1 SGHTA, CDR2 FQGNSA. The CDR3 length is 15 residues. V lost 7 bases and J lost 0, with 15 bases in between. The CDR3 sequence: CASTWGGRANYGYTF. The CDR3 nucleotides read TGTGCCAGCACGTGGGGAGGCAGGGCTAACTATGGCTACACCTTC.

The rearrangement joins TRBV7-9 to TRBJ2-5, with 12 bases matching TRBD1. The CDR3 covers 17 residues. Germline lookup yields CDR1 SEHNR and CDR2 FQNEAQ (reference sequence). J gave up 5 bases and V 2 bases, and 9 bases lay outside the gene matches. Written as DNA, the CDR3 is TGTGCCAGCAGCTTAATGGGACAGGGGGCGCGGGGGGAGACCCAGTACTTC. It specifies CASSLMGQGARGETQYF.

The V gene is TRBV19, the J gene TRBJ1-2; TRBD1 is a possible D gene (6 bases). The CDR3 is 11 residues long. Germline values: CDR1 LNHDA, CDR2 SQIVND (reference sequence). V was trimmed by 5 bases and J by 13 bases, leaving 14 bases between them. This CDR3 is CASSPGHKFTF. CDR3 bases: TGTGCCAGTAGTCCGGGACACAAATTCACCTTC.

The chain employs TRBV11-3 and TRBJ2-1, with 7 bases matching TRBD2. This CDR3 comprises 18 residues. Germline-derived CDR1 and CDR2 are SGHNT and YENEEA. J lost 0 bases, V lost 1 base, and 9 bases had no gene match. Here the CDR3 DNA reads TGTGCCAGCAGCTTAGGGATTGGGCGGGAGAGCTCCTACAATGAGCAGTTCTTC. Protein: CASSLGIGRESSYNEQFF.

This rearrangement joins TRBV7-9 to TRBJ1-4; TRBD1 might be the D (5 bases). Germline V gene lookup returns CDR1 SEHNR and CDR2 FQNEAQ (reference sequence). Between the trimmed V and J ends, which lost 5 bases and 4 bases, there was a span of 20 bases. The CDR3 runs to 17 residues. CDR3 region: CASSPGRRAQDNEKLFF. CDR3 DNA sequence: TGTGCCAGCAGCCCGGGGCGCAGGGCCCAGGATAATGAAAAACTGTTTTTT.

The CDR3 nucleotides are TGTGCCAGTAGTATTTATGGGCAGGCATACAGTCAGCCCCAGCATTTT. It codes for CASSIYGQAYSQPQHF. V and J are TRBV19 and TRBJ1-5; no clear D gene. The germline V and J ends were trimmed by 3 bases and 6 bases, with 18 bases remaining between them. The germline CDR1 and CDR2 sequences are LNHDA and SQIVND (reference sequence). The CDR3 is 16 residues long.

This chain links TRBV10-3 with TRBJ2-7, with D possibly being TRBD1 (5 bases). The CDR3 is made up of 11 amino acids. Germline V CDR1 and CDR2: ENHRY, SYGVKD. V was pared by 8 bases and J by 6 bases, with 11 bases between. CDR3 sequence (DNA): TGTGCCATCGCGGCAGGGATCGAGCAGTACTTC. This codes for CAIAAGIEQYF.

The chain has TRBV6-6 and TRBJ2-7, with a tentative D call TRBD1 (5 bases). CDR1 and CDR2 (germline): MNHNY, SVGAGI (reference sequence). The CDR3 extends over 13 amino acids. The V end was cut by 2 bases, the J end by 4 bases, with 9 bases between. CDR3 in DNA: TGTGCCAGCAGTTACCGGCAGGGTTACGAGCAGTACTTC. Protein sequence: CASSYRQGYEQYF.

The rearrangement links TRBV11-3 to TRBJ2-7; the D is unclear. CDR3 size: 14 residues. Germline V gene sequence: CDR1 SGHNT, CDR2 YENEEA. V lost 0 bases, J lost 5 bases, and 11 bases lay in between. The DNA of the CDR3 is TGTGCCAGCAGCTTAGATGCAGGTCGGGACGAGCAGTACTTC. Translated, it gives CASSLDAGRDEQYF. Together with reference TRBV11-3 and TRBJ2-7, the CDR3 gives the full variable domain: EAGVVQSPRYKIIEKKQPVAFWCNPISGHNTLYWYLQNLGQGPELLIRYENEEAVDDSQLPKDRFSAERLKGVDSTLKIQPAELGDSAVYLCASSLDAGRDEQYFGPGTRLTVT.